Shown below are 8 T cell receptor beta chains from a single sample sequenced in a study of blood T cell repertoires in COVID-19. Sequencing used immunoSEQ multiplex PCR; TCRdb keeps in-frame clones, though not all of them. The sample lists 110,000 to 150,000 clones; almost 80% were seen once. What was sequenced was peripheral blood. The receptors stem from a man aged 45-65 years with active or convalescent COVID-19.

This chain joins TRBV3-1 (or the pseudogene TRBV3-2) and TRBJ2-7; 8 nucleotides agree with TRBD2. Germline V gives CDR1 LGHDT, CDR2 YNNKEL (reference sequence). Trimming cost V 3 bases and J 0 bases; bases outside gene matches: 1. The CDR3 runs 14 residues. This CDR3 reads CASSHSGSSYEQYF. In nucleotides, the CDR3 is TGTGCCAGCAGCCACAGCGGGAGCTCCTACGAGCAGTACTTC.

The chain is built from TRBV11-1 and TRBJ2-1, with D perhaps matching TRBD2 (6 bases). CDR1 and CDR2 from the germline V gene are SGHAT and FQDESV (reference sequence). With 5 bases removed from V and 7 bases from J, the gap between germline ends came to 15 bases. This CDR3 comprises 14 residues. CDR3 sequence reads: CASSNTRAGNEQFF. The DNA for the CDR3 is TGTGCCAGCAGCAACACCCGGGCGGGGAATGAGCAGTTCTTC.

This clone was found once. The V call is TRBV3-1 (or the pseudogene TRBV3-2), the J call TRBJ2-3, with D tentatively TRBD1 (6 bases). The CDR3 spans 15 residues. Germline V lookup: CDR1 LGHDT, CDR2 YNNKEL (reference sequence). V was trimmed by 1 base and J by 5 bases, leaving 13 bases between them. The CDR3 loop is CASSQGQGSGDTQYF. The CDR3 DNA follows: TGTGCCAGCAGCCAAGGGCAGGGGTCCGGAGATACGCAGTATTTT.

The rearrangement joins TRBV12-3 or TRBV12-4 to TRBJ2-5; 7 bases fit TRBD2. The CDR3 totals 13 residues. The trim removed 7 bases at V and 2 bases at J, leaving 4 bases unmatched. The DNA for the CDR3 is TGTGCCAGCAAGGCTAGCGGACAAGAGACCCAGTACTTC. Translating it yields CASKASGQETQYF.

The chain uses TRBV9 and TRBJ1-4; tentative D call: TRBD1 (5 bases). This CDR3 is built from 15 residues. V was clipped by 0 bases and J by 8 bases, with 14 bases between them. Germline CDR1 is SGDLS and CDR2 is YYNGEE. In nucleotides, the CDR3 is TGTGCCAGCAGCGTAGGTCCAGGGCTGCTCGAAAAACTGTTTTTT. Translated, it gives CASSVGPGLLEKLFF.

The V and J genes are TRBV5-6 and TRBJ1-1, with 9 bases that match TRBD1. The CDR3 is 14 residues long. V was pared by 0 bases and J by 3 bases, with 0 bases of the junction left unmatched. CDR1 and CDR2 (germline): SGHDT, YYEEEE. CDR3 amino acids: CASSLGTGDTEAFF. The DNA for the CDR3 is TGTGCCAGCAGCTTGGGGACAGGGGACACTGAAGCTTTCTTT.

V gene TRBV4-1 combines with J gene TRBJ2-3; possibly TRBD2 for D (6 bases). Germline V lookup: CDR1 MGHRA, CDR2 YSYEKL. The CDR3 is 15 amino acids. V lost 4 bases and J lost 0, with 11 bases in between. CDR3: CASSPLAVSTDTQYF. The CDR3 bases are TGCGCCAGCAGCCCATTAGCGGTCAGCACAGATACGCAGTATTTT.

The CDR3 DNA sequence: TGTGCCAGCAGCCCCAGTCGCTCTGGAAACACCATATATTTT. Its protein is CASSPSRSGNTIYF. This rearrangement joins TRBV7-2 to TRBJ1-3; no clear D. The CDR3 contains 14 residues. Germline V gene sequence: CDR1 SGHTA, CDR2 FQGNSA. Trimming removed 5 bases at V and 0 bases at J, with 8 bases between.